This T cell receptor beta chain was sequenced in a study of T cells after yellow fever vaccination. The study made its TCR cDNA through 5'RACE template switching. That step introduced a universal primer site along with UMIs. In TCRdb, the 5' RACE reads were re-called with MiXCR into one record per CDR3 protein. The repertoire includes around 310,000 distinct CDR3 sequences, 3.5% to 4.5% of them detected once, and 19% sits in the top ten. In its sample, this clonotype was seen a few times. The specimen comprised PBMCs, sampled 15 days after the yellow fever booster vaccination. The receptor was derived from a man aged 18 to 29 who received the YFV17D yellow fever vaccine.

CDR3 region: CASSLMETGANVLTF. In DNA form, the CDR3 reads TGTGCCAGCAGCTTAATGGAGACTGGGGCCAACGTCCTGACTTTC. The chain joins TRBV7-9 to TRBJ2-6; D is uncertain. V lost 2 bases to trimming and J lost 2 bases, with 7 bases between them. The CDR3 consists of 15 residues. The germline gives CDR1 SEHNR, CDR2 FQNEAQ (reference sequence). Using reference TRBV7-9 and TRBJ2-6 for the parts outside the CDR3, the full variable domain is DTGVSQNPRHKITKRGQNVTFRCDPISEHNRLYWYRQTLGQGPEFLTYFQNEAQLEKSRLLSDRFSAERPKGSFSTLEIQRTEQGDSAMYLCASSLMETGANVLTFGAGSRLTVL.